The sequence of this TCR beta chain was determined in a study of blood T cell repertoires in COVID-19. Assay: immunoSEQ multiplex PCR; the TCRdb copy retains only in-frame clones and omits some. The sample lists some 260,000 clones; roughly 91% were seen once. Looked up from germline, CDR1 is MNHEY and CDR2 is SMNVEV (reference sequence). With 6 bases removed from V and 4 bases from J, the gap between germline ends came to 15 bases. CDR3 size: 14 residues. The specimen sequenced was PBMCs or T cells enriched from blood (not recorded which). The chain combines TRBV27 with TRBJ1-2; D perhaps matches TRBD1 (6 bases). This receptor was taken from a man aged 40-55 years who had recovered from COVID-19. The CDR3 bases are TGTGCCAGCAGCCCACTCAGCAGGGGCTATGGCTACACCTTC. Translation: CASSPLSRGYGYTF.